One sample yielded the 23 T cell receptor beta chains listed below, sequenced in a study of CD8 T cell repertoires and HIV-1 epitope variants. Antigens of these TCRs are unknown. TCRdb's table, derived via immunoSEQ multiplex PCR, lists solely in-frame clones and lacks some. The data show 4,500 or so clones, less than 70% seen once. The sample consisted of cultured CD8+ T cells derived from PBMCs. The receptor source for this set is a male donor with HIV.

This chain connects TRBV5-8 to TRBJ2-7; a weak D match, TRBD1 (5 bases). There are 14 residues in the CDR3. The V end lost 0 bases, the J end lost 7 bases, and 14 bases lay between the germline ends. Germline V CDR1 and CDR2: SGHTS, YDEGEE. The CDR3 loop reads CASSLGQYLREQYF. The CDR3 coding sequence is TGTGCCAGCAGCTTGGGACAGTACCTTCGTGAGCAGTACTTC.

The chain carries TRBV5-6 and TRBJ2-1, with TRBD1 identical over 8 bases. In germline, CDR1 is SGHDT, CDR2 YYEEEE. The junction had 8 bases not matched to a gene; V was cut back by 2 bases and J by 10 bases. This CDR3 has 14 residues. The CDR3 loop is CASSFRTGFGEQFF. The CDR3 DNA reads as TGTGCCAGCAGCTTTAGGACAGGGTTCGGAGAGCAGTTCTTC.

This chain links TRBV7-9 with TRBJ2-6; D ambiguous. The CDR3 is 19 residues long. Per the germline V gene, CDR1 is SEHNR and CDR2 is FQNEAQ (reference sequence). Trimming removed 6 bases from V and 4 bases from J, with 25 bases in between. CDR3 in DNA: TGTGCCAGCAGACCCAACGGGCGCGTCCGTACCGAAGGGGCCAACGTCCTGACTTTC. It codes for CASRPNGRVRTEGANVLTF. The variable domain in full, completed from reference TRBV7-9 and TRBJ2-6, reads DTGVSQNPRHKITKRGQNVTFRCDPISEHNRLYWYRQTLGQGPEFLTYFQNEAQLEKSRLLSDRFSAERPKGSFSTLEIQRTEQGDSAMYLCASRPNGRVRTEGANVLTFGAGSRLTVL.

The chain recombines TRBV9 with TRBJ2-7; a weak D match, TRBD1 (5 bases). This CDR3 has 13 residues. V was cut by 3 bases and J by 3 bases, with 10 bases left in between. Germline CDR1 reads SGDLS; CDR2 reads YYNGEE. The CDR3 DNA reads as TGTGCCAGCAGCGCCGAGCAGGGCTACGAGCAGTACTTC. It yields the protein CASSAEQGYEQYF.

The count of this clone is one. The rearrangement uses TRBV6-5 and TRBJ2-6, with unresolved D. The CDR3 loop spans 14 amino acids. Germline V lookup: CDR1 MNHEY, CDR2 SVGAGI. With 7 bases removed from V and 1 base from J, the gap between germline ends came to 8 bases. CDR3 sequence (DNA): TGTGCCAGCACCTTAGTATCTGGGGCCAACGTCCTGACTTTC. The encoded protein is CASTLVSGANVLTF.

CDR3 loop: CASRGTRGVDQPQHF. CDR3 in DNA: TGTGCCAGCAGAGGGACACGGGGAGTCGATCAGCCCCAGCATTTT. J is TRBJ1-5 and V is TRBV2; TRBD1 is a possible D gene (6 bases). CDR3 length equals 15 residues. V was shortened by 6 bases and J by 5 bases, with 17 bases between the two germline ends. Germline CDR1 reads SNHLY; CDR2 reads FYNNEI. The full variable domain, its missing parts supplied by reference TRBV2 and TRBJ1-5, is EPEVTQTPSHQVTQMGQEVILRCVPISNHLYFYWYRQILGQKVEFLVSFYNNEISEKSEIFDDQFSVERPDGSNFTLKIRSTKLEDSAMYFCASRGTRGVDQPQHFGDGTRLSIL.

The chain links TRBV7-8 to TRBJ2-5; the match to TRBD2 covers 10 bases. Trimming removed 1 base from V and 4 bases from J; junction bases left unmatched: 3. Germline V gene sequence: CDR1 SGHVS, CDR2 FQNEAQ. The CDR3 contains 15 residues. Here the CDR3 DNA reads TGTGCCAGCAGCTTAGTGGCTAGCGGGGGAGAGACCCAGTACTTC. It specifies CASSLVASGGETQYF.

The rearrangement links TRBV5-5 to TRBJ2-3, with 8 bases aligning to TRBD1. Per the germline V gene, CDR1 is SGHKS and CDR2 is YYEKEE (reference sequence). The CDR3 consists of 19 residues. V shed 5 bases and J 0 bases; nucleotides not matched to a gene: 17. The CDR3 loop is CASSLLPGQGAESTDTQYF. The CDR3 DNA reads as TGTGCCAGCAGTCTTCTTCCCGGTCAGGGGGCGGAAAGCACAGATACGCAGTATTTT.

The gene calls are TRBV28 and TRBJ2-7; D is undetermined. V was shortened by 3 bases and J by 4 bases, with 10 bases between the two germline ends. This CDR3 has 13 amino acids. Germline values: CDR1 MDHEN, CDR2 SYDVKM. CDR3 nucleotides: TGTGCCAGCAGTTTTCACAGACGATACGAGCAGTACTTC. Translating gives CASSFHRRYEQYF.

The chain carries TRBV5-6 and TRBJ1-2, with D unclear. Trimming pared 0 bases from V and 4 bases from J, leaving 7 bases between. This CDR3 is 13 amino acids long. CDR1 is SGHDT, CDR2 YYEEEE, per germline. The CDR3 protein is CASSLGELYGYTF. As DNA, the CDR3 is TGTGCCAGCAGCTTGGGGGAGCTCTATGGCTACACCTTC.

The CDR3: CASSSHSLNRNIQYF. As DNA, the CDR3 is TGTGCCAGCAGTTCGCATAGTTTAAATAGGAACATTCAGTACTTC. The chain couples TRBV6-5 to TRBJ2-4; D is uncertain. The CDR3 contains 15 residues. Trimming left V 4 bases short and J 7 bases short, with 17 bases between. CDR1 and CDR2 (germline): MNHEY, SVGAGI.

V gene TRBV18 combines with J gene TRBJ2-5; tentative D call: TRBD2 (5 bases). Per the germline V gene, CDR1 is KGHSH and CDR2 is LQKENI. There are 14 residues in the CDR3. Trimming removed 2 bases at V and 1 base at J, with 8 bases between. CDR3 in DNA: TGTGCCAGCTCACCAGGACTTTCCCAAGAGACCCAGTACTTC. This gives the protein CASSPGLSQETQYF.

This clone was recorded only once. The CDR3 DNA reads TGCGCCAGCAGCTTAAGGGTCCCGGGCAGGGATCGTTACAATGAGCAGTTCTTC. It translates to CASSLRVPGRDRYNEQFF. The chain carries TRBV5-1 and TRBJ2-1, with D perhaps TRBD1 (5 bases). CDR3 length: 18 residues. V lost 2 bases to trimming and J lost 4 bases, with 22 bases between them. Germline V lookup: CDR1 SGHRS, CDR2 YFSETQ.

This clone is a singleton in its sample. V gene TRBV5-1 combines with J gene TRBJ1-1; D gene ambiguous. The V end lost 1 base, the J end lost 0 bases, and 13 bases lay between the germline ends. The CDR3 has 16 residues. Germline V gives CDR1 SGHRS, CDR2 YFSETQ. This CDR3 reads CASSLIPPTLNTEAFF. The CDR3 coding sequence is TGCGCCAGCAGCTTGATCCCGCCCACCTTGAACACTGAAGCTTTCTTT.

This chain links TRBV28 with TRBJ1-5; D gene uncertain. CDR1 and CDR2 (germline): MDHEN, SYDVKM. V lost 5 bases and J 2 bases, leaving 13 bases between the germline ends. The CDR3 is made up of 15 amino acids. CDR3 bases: TGTGCCAGCAGTCCTACTGGATCAGGCAATCAGCCCCAGCATTTT. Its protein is CASSPTGSGNQPQHF.

The CDR3 coding sequence is TGTGCTAGTGGTTCCGGACTACCGAACACCGGGGAGCTGTTTTTT. This codes for CASGSGLPNTGELFF. The rearrangement joins TRBV12-5 to TRBJ2-2; D may be TRBD2 (6 bases). There are 15 residues in the CDR3. V was pared by 4 bases and J by 0 bases, with 9 bases between. The germline CDR1 and CDR2 sequences are LGHNT and FRNRAP.

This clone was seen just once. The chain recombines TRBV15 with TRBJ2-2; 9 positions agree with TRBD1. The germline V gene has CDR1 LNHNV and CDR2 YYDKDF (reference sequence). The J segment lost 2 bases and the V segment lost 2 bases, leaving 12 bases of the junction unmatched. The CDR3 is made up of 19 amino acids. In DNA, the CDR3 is TGTGCCACCAGCAGACAACCCCCACGGACAGGGGACAACACCGGGGAGCTGTTTTTT. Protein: CATSRQPPRTGDNTGELFF.

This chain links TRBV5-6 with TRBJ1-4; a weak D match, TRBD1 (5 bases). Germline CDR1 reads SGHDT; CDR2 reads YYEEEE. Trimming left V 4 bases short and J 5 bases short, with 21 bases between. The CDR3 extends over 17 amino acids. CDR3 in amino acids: CASSRGAGFSPNEKLFF. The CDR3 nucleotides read TGTGCCAGCAGCAGAGGTGCAGGGTTTTCGCCGAATGAAAAACTGTTTTTT. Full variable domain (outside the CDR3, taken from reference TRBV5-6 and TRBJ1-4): DAGVTQSPTHLIKTRGQQVTLRCSPKSGHDTVSWYQQALGQGPQFIFQYYEEEERQRGNFPDRFSGHQFPNYSSELNVNALLLGDSALYLCASSRGAGFSPNEKLFFGSGTQLSVL.

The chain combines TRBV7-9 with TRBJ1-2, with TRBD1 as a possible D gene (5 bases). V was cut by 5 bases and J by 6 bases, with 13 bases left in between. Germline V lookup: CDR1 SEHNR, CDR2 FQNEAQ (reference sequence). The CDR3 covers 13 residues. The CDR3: CASSEGVGDGYTF. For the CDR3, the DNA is TGTGCCAGCAGCGAAGGGGTTGGGGATGGCTACACCTTC.

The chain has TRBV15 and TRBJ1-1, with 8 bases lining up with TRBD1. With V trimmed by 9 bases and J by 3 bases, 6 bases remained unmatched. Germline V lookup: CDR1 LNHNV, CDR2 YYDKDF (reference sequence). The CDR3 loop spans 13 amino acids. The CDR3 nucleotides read TGTGCCACTAAGACAGGGGTGTACACTGAAGCTTTCTTT. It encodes CATKTGVYTEAFF. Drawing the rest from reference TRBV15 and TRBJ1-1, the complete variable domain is DAMVIQNPRYQVTQFGKPVTLSCSQTLNHNVMYWYQQKSSQAPKLLFHYYDKDFNNEADTPDNFQSRRPNTSFCFLDIRSPGLGDTAMYLCATKTGVYTEAFFGQGTRLTVV.

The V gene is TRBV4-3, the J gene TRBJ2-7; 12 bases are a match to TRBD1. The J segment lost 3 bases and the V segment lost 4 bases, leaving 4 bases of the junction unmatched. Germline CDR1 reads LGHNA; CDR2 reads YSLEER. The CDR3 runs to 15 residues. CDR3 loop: CASSPGTGGFYEQYF. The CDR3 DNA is TGCGCCAGCAGCCCTGGGACAGGGGGCTTCTACGAGCAGTACTTC.

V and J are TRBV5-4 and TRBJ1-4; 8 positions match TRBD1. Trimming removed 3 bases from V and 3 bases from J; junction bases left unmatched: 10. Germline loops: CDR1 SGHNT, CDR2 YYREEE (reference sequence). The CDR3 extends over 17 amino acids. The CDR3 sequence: CASSSDRGGPANEKLFF. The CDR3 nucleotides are TGTGCCAGCAGCTCCGACAGGGGAGGTCCGGCTAATGAAAAACTGTTTTTT.

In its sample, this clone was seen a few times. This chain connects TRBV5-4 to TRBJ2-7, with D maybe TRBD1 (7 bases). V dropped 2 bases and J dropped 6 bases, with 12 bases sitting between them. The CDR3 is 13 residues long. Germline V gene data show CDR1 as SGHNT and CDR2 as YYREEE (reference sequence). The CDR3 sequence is CASSFQGGSEQYF. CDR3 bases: TGTGCCAGCAGCTTCCAGGGGGGATCCGAGCAGTACTTC.